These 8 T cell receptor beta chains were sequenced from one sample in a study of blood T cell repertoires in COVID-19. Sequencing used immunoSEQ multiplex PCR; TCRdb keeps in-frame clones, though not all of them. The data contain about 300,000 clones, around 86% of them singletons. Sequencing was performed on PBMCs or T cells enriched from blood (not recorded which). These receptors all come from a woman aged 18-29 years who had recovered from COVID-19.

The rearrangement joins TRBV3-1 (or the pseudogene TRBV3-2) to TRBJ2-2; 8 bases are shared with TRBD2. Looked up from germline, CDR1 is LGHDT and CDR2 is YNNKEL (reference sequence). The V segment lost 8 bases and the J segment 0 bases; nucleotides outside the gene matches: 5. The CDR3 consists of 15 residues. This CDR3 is CASVPGLANTGELFF. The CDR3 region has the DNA TGTGCCAGCGTACCGGGACTAGCGAACACCGGGGAGCTGTTTTTT.

The CDR3 coding sequence is TGTGCCAGCAGCTTGACTATGACCTCCTACAATGAGCAGTTCTTC. It encodes CASSLTMTSYNEQFF. This rearrangement joins TRBV11-2 to TRBJ2-1; D possibly corresponds to TRBD2 (5 bases). CDR1 and CDR2 from the germline V gene are SGHAT and FQNNGV. The CDR3 sequence is 15 residues long. The ends were cut back, 3 bases at V and 0 bases at J, with 9 bases in the middle. The full variable domain, in which reference TRBV11-2 and TRBJ2-1 provide the parts outside the CDR3, is EAGVAQSPRYKIIEKRQSVAFWCNPISGHATLYWYQQILGQGPKLLIQFQNNGVVDDSQLPKDRFSAERLKGVDSTLKIQPAKLEDSAVYLCASSLTMTSYNEQFFGPGTRLTVL.

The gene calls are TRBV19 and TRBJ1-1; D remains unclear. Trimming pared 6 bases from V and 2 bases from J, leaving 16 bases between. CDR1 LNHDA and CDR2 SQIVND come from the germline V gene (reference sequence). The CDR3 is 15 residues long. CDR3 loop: CASRVGRATNTEAFF. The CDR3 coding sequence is TGTGCCAGTAGGGTTGGGAGGGCCACAAACACTGAAGCTTTCTTT. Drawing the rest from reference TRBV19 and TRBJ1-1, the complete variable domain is DGGITQSPKYLFRKEGQNVTLSCEQNLNHDAMYWYRQDPGQGLRLIYYSQIVNDFQKGDIAEGYSVSREKKESFPLTVTSAQKNPTAFYLCASRVGRATNTEAFFGQGTRLTVV.

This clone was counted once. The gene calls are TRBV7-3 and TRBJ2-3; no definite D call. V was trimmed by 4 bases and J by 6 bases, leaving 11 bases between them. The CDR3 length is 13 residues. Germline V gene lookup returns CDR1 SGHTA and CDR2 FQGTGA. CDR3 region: CASSSEAGDTQYF. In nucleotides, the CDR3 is TGTGCCAGCAGCTCCGAGGCTGGGGATACGCAGTATTTT. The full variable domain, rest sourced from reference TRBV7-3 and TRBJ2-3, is GAGVSQTPSNKVTEKGKYVELRCDPISGHTALYWYRQSLGQGPEFLIYFQGTGAADDSGLPNDRFFAVRPEGSVSTLKIQRTERGDSAVYLCASSSEAGDTQYFGPGTRLTVL.

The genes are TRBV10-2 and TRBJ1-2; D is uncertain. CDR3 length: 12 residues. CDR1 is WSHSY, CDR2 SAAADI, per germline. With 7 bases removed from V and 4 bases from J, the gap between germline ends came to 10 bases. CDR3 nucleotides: TGCGCCAGCACGGGTATCGGCTATGGCTACACCTTC. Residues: CASTGIGYGYTF.

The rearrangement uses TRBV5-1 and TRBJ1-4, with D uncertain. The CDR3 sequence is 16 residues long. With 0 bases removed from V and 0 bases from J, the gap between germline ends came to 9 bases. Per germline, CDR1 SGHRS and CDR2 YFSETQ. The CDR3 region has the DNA TGCGCCAGCAGCTTGGACGTGGCTCCAACTAATGAAAAACTGTTTTTT. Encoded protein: CASSLDVAPTNEKLFF.

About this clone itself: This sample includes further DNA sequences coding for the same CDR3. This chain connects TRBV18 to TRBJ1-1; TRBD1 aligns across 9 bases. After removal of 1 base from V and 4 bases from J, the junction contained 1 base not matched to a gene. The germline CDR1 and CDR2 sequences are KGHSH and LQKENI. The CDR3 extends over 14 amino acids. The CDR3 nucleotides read TGTGCCAGCTCACCACGGGACAGGGCCACTGAAGCTTTCTTT. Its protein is CASSPRDRATEAFF. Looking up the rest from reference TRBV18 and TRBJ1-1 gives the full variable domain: NAGVMQNPRHLVRRRGQEARLRCSPMKGHSHVYWYRQLPEEGLKFMVYLQKENIIDESGMPKERFSAEFPKEGPSILRIQQVVRGDSAAYFCASSPRDRATEAFFGQGTRLTVV.

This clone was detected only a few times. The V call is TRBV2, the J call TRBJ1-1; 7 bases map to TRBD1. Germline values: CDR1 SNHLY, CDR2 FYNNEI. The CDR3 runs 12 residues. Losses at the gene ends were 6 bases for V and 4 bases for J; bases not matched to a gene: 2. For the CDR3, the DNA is TGTGCCAGCAGCCGGGACAGCACTGAAGCTTTCTTT. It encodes CASSRDSTEAFF.